This T cell receptor beta chain was observed in a study of T cell responses to AZD1222 COVID-19 vaccine. Comments on this clone: Its target is not known.

The germline gives CDR1 MNHNY, CDR2 SVGAGI (reference sequence). V shed 7 bases and J shed 1 base, with 16 bases lying between them. The CDR3 loop spans 15 amino acids. Assay: immunoSEQ multiplex PCR; the TCRdb copy retains only in-frame clones and omits some. The sample lists 120,000 to 150,000 clones, more than 75% occurring once. Findings of the study overall: There were vaccine-associated CD4 TCRs across spike, dominant at 160-218 and 743-854.

This TCR was recovered from an adult who received the AZD1222 COVID-19 vaccine. Sequencing was performed on peripheral blood, taken 28 days after the second AZD1222 dose. The gene calls are TRBV6-6 and TRBJ1-1; D is ambiguous. The CDR3 DNA is TGTGCCAGCACCTTAGGGCCGCGGGGGAACACTGAAGCTTTCTTT. Protein product: CASTLGPRGNTEAFF.